The source of this T cell receptor beta chain is a study of blood T cell repertoires in COVID-19. At the level of the study: Acute-phase and convalescent COVID-19 samples originated in the United States, Italy and Spain. In each case, the material was cDNA or gDNA derived from T cells, B-cell-depleted T cells, or PBMCs.

The table lists this clone with a count of one. As originally analysed: Amplifying reference gene primers gave estimates of nucleated cell counts. The protocol was immunoSEQ multiplex PCR, while the TCRdb copy is restricted to in-frame clones and leaves out a portion. V and J calls and clone size come straight from that table; D and trimming were deduced from the DNA. The data show 310,000 or so clones, around 87% seen once. V was clipped by 5 bases and J by 2 bases, with 13 bases between them. The germline gives CDR1 SEHNR, CDR2 FQNEAQ (reference sequence). CDR3 size: 14 residues. This rearrangement joins TRBV7-9 to TRBJ2-7; D perhaps matches TRBD1 (5 bases). Material: peripheral blood. This TCR derives from a man in his fifties or sixties with active or convalescent COVID-19. CDR3 region: CASSLQGRPYEQYF. CDR3 bases: TGTGCCAGCAGCCTCCAGGGTCGCCCCTACGAGCAGTACTTC.